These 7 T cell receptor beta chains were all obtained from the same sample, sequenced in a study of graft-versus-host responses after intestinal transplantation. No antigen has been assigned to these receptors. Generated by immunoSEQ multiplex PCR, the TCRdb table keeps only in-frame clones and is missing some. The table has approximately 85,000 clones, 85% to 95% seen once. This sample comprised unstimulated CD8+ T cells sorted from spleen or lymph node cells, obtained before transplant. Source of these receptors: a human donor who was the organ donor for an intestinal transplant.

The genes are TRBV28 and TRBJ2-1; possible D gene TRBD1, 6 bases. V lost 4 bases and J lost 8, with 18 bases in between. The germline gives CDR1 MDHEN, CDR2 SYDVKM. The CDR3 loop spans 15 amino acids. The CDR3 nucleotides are TGTGCCAGCAGTTCCGGTATACAGGGTTGGCATGAGCAGTTCTTC. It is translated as CASSSGIQGWHEQFF.

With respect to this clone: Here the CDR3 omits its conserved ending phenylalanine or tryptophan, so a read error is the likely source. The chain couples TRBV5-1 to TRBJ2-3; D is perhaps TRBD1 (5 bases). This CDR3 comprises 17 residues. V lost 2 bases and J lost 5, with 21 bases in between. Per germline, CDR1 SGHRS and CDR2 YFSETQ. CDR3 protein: CASSFIGAPSMVDTQYS. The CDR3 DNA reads TGCGCCAGCAGCTTCATTGGGGCCCCGTCTATGGTAGATACGCAGTATTCT.

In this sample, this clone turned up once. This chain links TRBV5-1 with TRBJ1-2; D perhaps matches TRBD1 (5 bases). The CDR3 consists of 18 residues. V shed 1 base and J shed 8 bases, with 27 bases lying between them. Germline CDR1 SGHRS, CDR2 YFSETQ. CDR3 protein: CASSLNGPGAGPGGGYTF. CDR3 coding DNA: TGCGCCAGCAGCTTGAATGGCCCCGGAGCAGGCCCCGGGGGGGGCTACACCTTC.

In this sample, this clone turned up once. The CDR3 DNA follows: TGCAGTGCTACCGATGAGCAGTTCTTC. It is translated as CSATDEQFF. V is TRBV20-1 and J is TRBJ2-1; D call uncertain. Looked up from germline, CDR1 is DFQATT and CDR2 is SNEGSKA (reference sequence). The V gene lost 4 bases and the J gene lost 8 bases, with 3 bases spanning the gap. The CDR3 spans 9 residues.

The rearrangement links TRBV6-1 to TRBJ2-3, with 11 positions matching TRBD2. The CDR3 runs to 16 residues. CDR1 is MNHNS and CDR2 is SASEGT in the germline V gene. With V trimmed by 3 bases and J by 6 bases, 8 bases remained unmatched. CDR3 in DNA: TGTGCCAGCAGTGATACTAGCGGGAGATTCGGGGATACGCAGTATTTT. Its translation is CASSDTSGRFGDTQYF.

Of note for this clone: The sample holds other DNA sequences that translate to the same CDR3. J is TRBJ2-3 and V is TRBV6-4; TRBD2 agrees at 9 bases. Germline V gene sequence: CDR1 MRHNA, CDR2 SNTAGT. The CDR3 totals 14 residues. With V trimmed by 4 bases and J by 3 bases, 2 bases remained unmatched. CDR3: CASSVAGGTDTQYF. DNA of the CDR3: TGTGCCAGCAGTGTTGCGGGGGGGACAGATACGCAGTATTTT.

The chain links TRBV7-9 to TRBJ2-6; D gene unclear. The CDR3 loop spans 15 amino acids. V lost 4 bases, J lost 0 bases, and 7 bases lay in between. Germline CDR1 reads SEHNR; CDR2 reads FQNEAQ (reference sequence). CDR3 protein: CASSSFGSGANVLTF. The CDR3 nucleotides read TGTGCCAGCAGCTCCTTCGGCTCTGGGGCCAACGTCCTGACTTTC.